This T cell receptor (beta chain) appears in the sequencing data of a study of T cell changes during pregnancy in multiple sclerosis. The CDR3 sequence is 16 residues long. CDR1 is SGHNT and CDR2 is YYREEE in the germline V gene (reference sequence). Trimming removed 1 base from V and 3 bases from J; junction bases left unmatched: 8. Measured with immunoSEQ multiplex PCR; TCRdb has only the in-frame clones, and not every one. The sample records around 21,000 clones, around 89% being singletons. The receptor's source is a female donor with multiple sclerosis, enrolled in a pregnancy study. The material was CD8+ T cells from peripheral blood mononuclear cells, obtained in the first trimester of pregnancy. This chain links TRBV5-4 with TRBJ2-7; 9 nucleotides match TRBD1. The CDR3 DNA reads as TGTGCCAGCAGCTTGTGGCCCGGGACAGGGATCTACGAGCAGTACTTC. As protein: CASSLWPGTGIYEQYF.